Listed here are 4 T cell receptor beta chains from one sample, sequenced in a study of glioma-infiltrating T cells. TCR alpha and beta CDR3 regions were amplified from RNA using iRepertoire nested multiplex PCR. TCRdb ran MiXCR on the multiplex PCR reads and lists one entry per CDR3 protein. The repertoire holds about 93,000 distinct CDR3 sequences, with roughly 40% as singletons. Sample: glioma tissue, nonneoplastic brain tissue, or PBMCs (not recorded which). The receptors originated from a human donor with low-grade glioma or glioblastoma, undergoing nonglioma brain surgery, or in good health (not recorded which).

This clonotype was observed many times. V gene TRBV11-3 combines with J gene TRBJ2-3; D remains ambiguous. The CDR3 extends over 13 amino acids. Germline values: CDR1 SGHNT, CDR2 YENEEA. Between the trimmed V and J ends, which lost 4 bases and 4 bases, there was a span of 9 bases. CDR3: CASSSSGPDTQYF. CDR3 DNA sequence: TGTGCCAGCAGCTCGAGTGGCCCAGATACGCAGTATTTT.

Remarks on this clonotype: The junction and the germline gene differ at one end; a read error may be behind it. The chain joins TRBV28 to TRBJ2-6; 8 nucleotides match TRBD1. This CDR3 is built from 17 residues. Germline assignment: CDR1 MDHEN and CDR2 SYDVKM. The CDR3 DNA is TGTGCCAGCAGTACCGGGACACATACGACAGGGGCCTACGTCCTGACTTTC. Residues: CASSTGTHTTGAYVLTF.

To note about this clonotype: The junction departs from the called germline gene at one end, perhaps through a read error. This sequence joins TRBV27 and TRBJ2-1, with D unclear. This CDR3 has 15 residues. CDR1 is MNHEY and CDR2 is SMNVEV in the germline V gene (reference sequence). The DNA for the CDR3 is TGTGCCAGTAGTTTATTTGGATTAACCTACAATGACCAGTTCTTC. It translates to CASSLFGLTYNDQFF.

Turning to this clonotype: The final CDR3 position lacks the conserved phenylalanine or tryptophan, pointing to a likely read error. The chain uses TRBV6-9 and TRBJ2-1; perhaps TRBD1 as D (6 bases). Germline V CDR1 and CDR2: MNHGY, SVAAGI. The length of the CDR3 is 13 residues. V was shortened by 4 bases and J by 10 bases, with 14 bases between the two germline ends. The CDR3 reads CASSFRGSYEQFS. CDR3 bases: TGTGCCAGCAGTTTTAGGGGGTCCTACGAGCAGTTCTCC.